Listed below are T cell receptor beta chains from one sample, sequenced in a study of blood T cell repertoires in COVID-19. Profiling relied on immunoSEQ multiplex PCR, and the TCRdb table lists in-frame clones only, not all of them. The sample records 35,000 to 40,000 clones, about 90% being singletons. Sequencing was carried out using peripheral blood. The receptors were sampled from a man in his sixties with active or convalescent COVID-19. Each CDR3 is given with its conserved first and last residue. The D gene is left open where the match is weak. Size is stated for part of the rows, as once, few or many counts, or as a class when the clone is expanded.

V	J	D	size	CDR3	DNA
TRBV7-9	TRBJ2-3	-	-	CASSLGGGTRKDTQYF	TGTGCCAGCAGCTTGGGGGGGGGCACAAGAAAAGATACGCAGTATTTT
TRBV3-1/TRBV3-2	TRBJ2-1	-	-	CASSQGAGAGNEQFF	TGTGCCAGCAGCCAAGGGGCAGGGGCGGGCAATGAGCAGTTCTTC
TRBV25-1	TRBJ2-7	-	-	CASSPSRKPYEQYF	TGTGCCAGCAGTCCATCCAGGAAGCCCTACGAGCAGTACTTC
TRBV7-3	TRBJ2-1	TRBD2	-	CASSLRGAGEYNEQFF	TGTGCCAGCAGCTTACGGGGCGCGGGAGAATACAATGAGCAGTTCTTC
TRBV15	TRBJ2-5	-	-	CATSRARGGETQYF	TGTGCCACCAGCAGAGCAAGGGGAGGAGAGACCCAGTACTTC
TRBV7-8	TRBJ2-3	-	few	CASSPTDTQYF	TGTGCCAGCAGCCCTACAGATACGCAGTATTTT
TRBV15	TRBJ2-1	TRBD2	-	CATSSGTRRGIGQFF	TGTGCCACCAGCAGTGGGACTAGGAGGGGTATTGGGCAGTTCTTC
TRBV10-3	TRBJ1-2	-	-	CAIRGTLQDGYTF	TGTGCCATCAGGGGCACCCTGCAGGATGGCTACACCTTC
TRBV23-1	TRBJ1-3	-	-	CASSQFHLSGNTIYF	TGCGCCAGCAGTCAATTCCATCTTAGTGGAAACACCATATATTTT
TRBV2	TRBJ2-2	TRBD1	-	CASSEARGGQGKTGELFF	TGTGCCAGCAGTGAAGCGCGCGGGGGACAGGGGAAGACCGGGGAGCTGTTTTTT
TRBV7-9	TRBJ1-1	-	-	CASTRQELAEAFF	TGTGCCAGCACCCGACAGGAGCTAGCCGAAGCTTTCTTT
TRBV9	TRBJ2-5	TRBD2	-	CASSVALGLGQETQYF	TGTGCCAGCAGCGTAGCGTTAGGACTAGGCCAAGAGACCCAGTACTTC
TRBV7-8	TRBJ2-7	-	-	CASSLFQGNHEQYF	TGTGCCAGCAGCTTATTCCAGGGCAACCACGAGCAGTACTTC
TRBV19	TRBJ1-1	-	-	CASNPDRPTEAFF	TGTGCCAGTAACCCGGACAGACCCACTGAAGCTTTCTTT
TRBV7-2	TRBJ2-6	-	once	CASNPEANVLTF	TGTGCCAGCAACCCAGAGGCCAACGTCCTGACTTTC
TRBV7-9	TRBJ2-1	-	-	CASSLAGAHNEQFF	TGTGCCAGCAGCTTAGCGGGGGCCCACAATGAGCAGTTCTTC
TRBV2	TRBJ2-5	-	-	CASSGQGGETQYF	TGTGCCAGCAGTGGCCAGGGAGGAGAGACCCAGTACTTC
TRBV29-1	TRBJ1-3	TRBD1	-	CSVEDRELPSGNTIYF	TGCAGCGTTGAGGACAGGGAACTTCCCTCTGGAAACACCATATATTTT
TRBV6-5	TRBJ2-5	TRBD2	-	CASRRTSGIQETQYF	TGTGCCAGCAGAAGGACTAGCGGGATCCAAGAGACCCAGTACTTC
TRBV6-5	TRBJ2-1	-	-	CASMVFRQAYNEQFF	TGTGCCAGCATGGTCTTCCGCCAAGCTTACAATGAGCAGTTCTTC
TRBV5-1	TRBJ2-2	TRBD2	-	CASSLEASGRSGELFF	TGCGCCAGCAGCTTGGAGGCTAGCGGGAGGTCCGGGGAGCTGTTTTTT
TRBV7-2	TRBJ2-5	TRBD1	-	CASRQSRGQETQYF	TGTGCCAGCAGACAATCCAGGGGGCAAGAGACCCAGTACTTC
TRBV5-5	TRBJ2-3	TRBD2	few	CASSRGRGLAGVMDTQYF	TGTGCCAGCAGCAGGGGGAGGGGACTAGCGGGAGTTATGGATACGCAGTATTTT
TRBV6-2/TRBV6-3	TRBJ1-5	TRBD1	-	CASSRLVRDSRQPQHF	TGTGCCAGCAGTCGGCTAGTCCGGGACAGCAGGCAGCCCCAGCATTTT
TRBV24-1	TRBJ2-1	-	-	CATNSHGGTYNEQFF	TGTGCCACCAACTCCCATGGCGGGACCTACAATGAGCAGTTCTTC
TRBV11-3	TRBJ2-3	TRBD2	-	CASSPGSGGLTDTQYF	TGTGCCAGCAGCCCGGGAAGCGGGGGACTCACAGATACGCAGTATTTT
TRBV3-1/TRBV3-2	TRBJ2-5	-	-	CASSQSTSGETQYF	TGTGCCAGCAGCCAATCTACTTCGGGAGAGACCCAGTACTTC